Shown below are 14 T cell receptor beta chains from a single sample sequenced in a study of control samples from healthy donors and cancer patients. Method: immunoSEQ multiplex PCR; TCRdb's copy keeps in-frame clones and lacks some. This table holds about 95,000 clones, roughly nine tenths found once. Sequenced sample: blood. Receptors were obtained from a woman aged 30 to 39 in good health.

This clone is judged medium-sized. V is TRBV6-1 and J is TRBJ2-7, with D perhaps TRBD2 (6 bases). This CDR3 is 15 amino acids long. Germline V gene data show CDR1 as MNHNS and CDR2 as SASEGT. Trimming removed 1 base at V and 6 bases at J, with 16 bases between. The CDR3 coding sequence is TGTGCCAGCAGTGAAGATGCGGGAATGGTCCTCGAGCAGTACTTC. The encoded protein is CASSEDAGMVLEQYF.

This clone was recorded once. This chain connects TRBV28 to TRBJ2-1; possibly TRBD1 or TRBD2 for D (5 bases each). CDR3 length: 20 residues. Trimming took off 3 bases at V and 0 bases at J, with 24 bases between the two ends. The germline V gene encodes CDR1 MDHEN and CDR2 SYDVKM. As DNA, the CDR3 is TGTGCCAGCAGTTTTATATCCGGGGCACTAAGATCGAGCTCCTACAATGAGCAGTTCTTC. Its translation is CASSFISGALRSSSYNEQFF.

V and J are TRBV14 and TRBJ1-2, with D possibly being TRBD1 (5 bases). V gave up 5 bases and J gave up 9 bases, with 16 bases separating them. The CDR3 spans 13 residues. The germline V gene encodes CDR1 SGHDN and CDR2 FVKESK. The CDR3 DNA reads as TGTGCCAGCAGCAGGGGCCCCAGAAATAGCTACACCTTC. The encoded protein is CASSRGPRNSYTF. Drawing the rest from reference TRBV14 and TRBJ1-2, the complete variable domain is EAGVTQFPSHSVIEKGQTVTLRCDPISGHDNLYWYRRVMGKEIKFLLHFVKESKQDESGMPNNRFLAERTGGTYSTLKVQPAELEDSGVYFCASSRGPRNSYTFGSGTRLTVV.

This sequence joins TRBV27 and TRBJ2-1; 7 bases match TRBD2. J was trimmed by 4 bases and V by 7 bases; bases with no gene match: 7. Germline CDR1 and CDR2: MNHEY and SMNVEV (reference sequence). The CDR3 has 14 residues. The CDR3 loop reads CASNPSGPYNEQFF. For the CDR3, the DNA is TGTGCCAGCAATCCTAGCGGACCTTACAATGAGCAGTTCTTC.

The genes are TRBV4-1 and TRBJ2-7; TRBD1 matches at 8 bases. J lost 3 bases, V lost 1 base, and 8 bases had no gene match. The germline V gene has CDR1 MGHRA and CDR2 YSYEKL. CDR3 length equals 16 residues. CDR3 protein: CASSQVDRVVVYEQYF. The CDR3 bases are TGCGCCAGCAGCCAAGTGGACAGGGTGGTAGTCTACGAGCAGTACTTC.

The genes are TRBV11-3 and TRBJ2-2; D is perhaps TRBD1 (6 bases). The CDR3 has 14 amino acids. Looked up from germline, CDR1 is SGHNT and CDR2 is YENEEA. The V end was cut by 5 bases, the J end by 7 bases, with 14 bases between. CDR3 sequence reads: CASSRGQPLGELFF. The DNA of the CDR3 is TGTGCCAGCAGCCGCGGACAGCCTCTCGGGGAGCTGTTTTTT.

V gene TRBV6-5 combines with J gene TRBJ2-1, with 10 bases lining up with TRBD2. Germline lookup yields CDR1 MNHEY and CDR2 SVGAGI. CDR3 size: 13 residues. Germline trimming cut 6 bases from V and 12 bases from J; bases unmatched to any gene: 8. In nucleotides, the CDR3 is TGTGCCAGCAGGCCTAGCGGGAGTTTGGGGCAGTTCTTC. Amino acids: CASRPSGSLGQFF.

CDR3: CAISQLAGGGDTQYF. Here the CDR3 DNA reads TGTGCCATCAGCCAACTAGCGGGAGGAGGGGATACGCAGTATTTT. The chain employs TRBV10-3 and TRBJ2-3; 12 positions agree with TRBD2. Germline trimming cut 6 bases from V and 6 bases from J; bases unmatched to any gene: 7. Germline CDR1 and CDR2: ENHRY and SYGVKD. The CDR3 runs to 15 residues.

The chain has TRBV27 and TRBJ2-3, with D tentatively TRBD2 (6 bases). Germline values: CDR1 MNHEY, CDR2 SMNVEV (reference sequence). Trimming removed 3 bases at V and 4 bases at J, with 14 bases between. The CDR3 is 15 residues long. CDR3 nucleotide sequence: TGTGCCAGCAGTTTTTGGGGGGTTAGCGCAGATACGCAGTATTTT. Translating gives CASSFWGVSADTQYF.

CDR3 in DNA: TGTGCCAGCAGTTTATGGGCAGTCACCTACGAGCAGTACTTC. Protein: CASSLWAVTYEQYF. The J gene is TRBJ2-7, the V gene TRBV28, with D unclear. CDR3 length: 14 residues. Germline V gene sequence: CDR1 MDHEN, CDR2 SYDVKM. Deletions cut 0 bases from V and 2 bases from J, with 8 bases between.

The chain joins TRBV5-6 to TRBJ2-1; unclear D gene. Trimming removed 2 bases from V and 0 bases from J, with 12 bases in between. Germline V gives CDR1 SGHDT, CDR2 YYEEEE. The CDR3 has 16 residues. The CDR3 here is CASSFLGRSSYNEQFF. The DNA of the CDR3 is TGTGCCAGCAGCTTTCTAGGACGGAGCTCCTACAATGAGCAGTTCTTC.

V is TRBV27 and J is TRBJ2-3, with D unresolved. The CDR3 length is 13 residues. V lost 2 bases and J 4 bases, leaving 7 bases between the germline ends. CDR1 and CDR2 (germline): MNHEY, SMNVEV (reference sequence). The CDR3 reads CASSLLPPDTQYF. The CDR3 DNA is TGTGCCAGCAGTTTACTGCCGCCAGATACGCAGTATTTT.

The chain combines TRBV5-1 with TRBJ1-1, with TRBD1 as a possible D gene (5 bases). The CDR3 runs 13 residues. Germline V CDR1 and CDR2: SGHRS, YFSETQ. The V and J ends lost 4 bases and 2 bases respectively, with 9 bases between them. The CDR3: CASSRGSNTEAFF. In DNA form, the CDR3 reads TGCGCCAGCAGCCGGGGCTCTAACACTGAAGCTTTCTTT.

The V call is TRBV6-4, the J call TRBJ1-1, with 7 bases identical to TRBD1. The CDR3 runs to 14 residues. V trimming: 6 bases; J trimming: 6 bases; junction bases outside the gene matches: 10. The germline V gene has CDR1 MRHNA and CDR2 SNTAGT. CDR3 in DNA: TGTGCCAGCAGAGTAGCAGGGGGTATCGCTGAAGCTTTCTTT. This translates into CASRVAGGIAEAFF.